The present T cell receptor beta chain was sequenced within a study of cytomegalovirus exposure and HLA in healthy donors. This clone was seen more than once but under ten times. CDR3 length equals 16 residues. Unmatched junction bases numbered 7, after V lost 0 bases and J lost 7 bases. Germline lookup yields CDR1 MGHRA and CDR2 YSYEKL. PCR primers comprised 60 Vbeta and 13 Jbeta primers. Sequencing was performed with immunoSEQ multiplex PCR; in TCRdb, only in-frame clones are kept and a portion is missing. Of about 260,000 clones listed, 65% to 85% were seen once; the top ten hold roughly 2.4%. The TCR originated in a female donor in good health and CMV-seronegative. Specimen: PBMCs. This sequence joins TRBV4-1 and TRBJ2-1; 9 bases are a match to TRBD2. The CDR3 DNA follows: TGCGCCAGCAGCCAAGAAAATCTAGCGGGAAGAAATGAGCAGTTCTTC. It is translated as CASSQENLAGRNEQFF.